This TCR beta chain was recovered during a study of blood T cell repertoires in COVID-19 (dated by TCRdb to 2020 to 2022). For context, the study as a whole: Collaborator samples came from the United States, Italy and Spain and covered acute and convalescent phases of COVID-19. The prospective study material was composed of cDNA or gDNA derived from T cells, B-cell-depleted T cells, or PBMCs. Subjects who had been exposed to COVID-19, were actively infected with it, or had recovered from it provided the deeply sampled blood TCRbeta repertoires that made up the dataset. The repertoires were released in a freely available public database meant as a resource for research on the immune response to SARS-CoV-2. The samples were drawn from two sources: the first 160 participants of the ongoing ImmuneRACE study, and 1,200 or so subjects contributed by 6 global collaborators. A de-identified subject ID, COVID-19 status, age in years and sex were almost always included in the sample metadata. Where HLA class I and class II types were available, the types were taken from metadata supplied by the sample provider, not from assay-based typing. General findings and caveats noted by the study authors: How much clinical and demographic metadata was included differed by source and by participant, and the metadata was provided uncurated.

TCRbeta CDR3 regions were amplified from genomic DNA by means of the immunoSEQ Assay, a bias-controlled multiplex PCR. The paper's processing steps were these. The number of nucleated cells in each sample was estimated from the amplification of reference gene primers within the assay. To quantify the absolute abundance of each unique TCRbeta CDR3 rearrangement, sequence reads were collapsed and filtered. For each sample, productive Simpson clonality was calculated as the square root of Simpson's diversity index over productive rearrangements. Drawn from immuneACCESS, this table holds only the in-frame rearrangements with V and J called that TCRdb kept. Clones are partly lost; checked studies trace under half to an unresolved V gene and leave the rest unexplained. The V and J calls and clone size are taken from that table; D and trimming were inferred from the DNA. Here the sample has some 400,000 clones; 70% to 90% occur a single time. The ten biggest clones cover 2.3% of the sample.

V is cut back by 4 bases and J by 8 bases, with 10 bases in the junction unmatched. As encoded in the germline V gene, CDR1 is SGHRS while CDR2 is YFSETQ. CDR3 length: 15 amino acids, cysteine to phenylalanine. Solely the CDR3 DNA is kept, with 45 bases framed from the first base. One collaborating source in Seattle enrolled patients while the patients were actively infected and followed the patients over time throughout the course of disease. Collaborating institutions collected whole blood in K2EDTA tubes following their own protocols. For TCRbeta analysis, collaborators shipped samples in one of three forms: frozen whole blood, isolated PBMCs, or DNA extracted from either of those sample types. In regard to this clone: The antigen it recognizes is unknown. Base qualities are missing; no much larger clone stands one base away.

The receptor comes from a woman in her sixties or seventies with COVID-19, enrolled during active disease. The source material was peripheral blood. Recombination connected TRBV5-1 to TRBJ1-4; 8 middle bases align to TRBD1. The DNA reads TGCGCCAGCAGCCCCCCCGGGACAGGAATGGAAAAACTGTTTTTT. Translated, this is CASSPPGTGMEKLFF.